One T cell receptor beta chain is described in this entry. Its target is unknown. Germline CDR1 MNHEY, CDR2 SVGAGI. With V trimmed by 4 bases and J by 1 base, 9 bases remained unmatched. The CDR3 has 17 residues. This specimen belongs to a study of identical twins. Unique molecular identifiers were present on the cDNA, which also gained a universal primer site by template switching. TCRdb analysed the 5' RACE reads with MiXCR anew, one entry per CDR3 protein. The sample lists nearly 650,000 distinct CDR3 sequences, roughly 6.6% occurring once. Study-level results: Part of the zero-insertion signal could reflect confounding by invariant MAIT and iNKT cells.

This same sample was also part of a study on yellow fever vaccine responses in identical twins.

The chain joins TRBV6-5 to TRBJ2-7; 11 nucleotides align to TRBD2. The sample comprised PBMCs. This sequence originates from a woman aged 18-29 years in good health. The CDR3 region is CASSSLKLAGESYEQYF. The CDR3 region has the DNA TGTGCCAGCAGTTCCTTAAAACTAGCGGGAGAGTCCTACGAGCAGTACTTC.